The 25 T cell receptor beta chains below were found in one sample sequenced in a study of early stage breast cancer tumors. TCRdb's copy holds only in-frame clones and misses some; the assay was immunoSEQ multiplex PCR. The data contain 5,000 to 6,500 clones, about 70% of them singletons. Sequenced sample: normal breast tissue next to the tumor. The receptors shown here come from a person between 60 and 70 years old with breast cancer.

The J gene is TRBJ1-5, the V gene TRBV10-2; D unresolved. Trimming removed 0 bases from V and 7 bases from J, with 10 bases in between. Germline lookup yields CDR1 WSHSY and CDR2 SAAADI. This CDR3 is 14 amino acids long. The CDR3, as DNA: TGCGCCAGCAGTGAGTCCTTCTTCGGGCAGCCCCAGCATTTT. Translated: CASSESFFGQPQHF.

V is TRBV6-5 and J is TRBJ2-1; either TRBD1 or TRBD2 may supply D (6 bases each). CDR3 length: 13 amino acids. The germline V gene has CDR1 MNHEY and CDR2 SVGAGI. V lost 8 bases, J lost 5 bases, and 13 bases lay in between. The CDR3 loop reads CASSGGFHNEQFF. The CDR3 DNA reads TGTGCCAGCTCCGGGGGCTTCCACAATGAGCAGTTCTTC.

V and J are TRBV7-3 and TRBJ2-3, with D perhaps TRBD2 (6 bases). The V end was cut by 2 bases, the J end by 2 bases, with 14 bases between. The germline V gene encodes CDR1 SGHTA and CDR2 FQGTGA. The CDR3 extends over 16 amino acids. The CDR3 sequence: CASSLRGSGLTDTQYF. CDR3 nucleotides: TGTGCCAGCAGCTTACGGGGTAGCGGACTCACAGATACGCAGTATTTT.

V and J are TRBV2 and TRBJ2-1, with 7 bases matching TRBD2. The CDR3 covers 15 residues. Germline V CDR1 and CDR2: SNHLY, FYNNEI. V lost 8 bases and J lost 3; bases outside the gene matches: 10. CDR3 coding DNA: TGTGCCAGCCCGCAATTACAGCGGGGCTACAATGAGCAGTTCTTC. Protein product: CASPQLQRGYNEQFF.

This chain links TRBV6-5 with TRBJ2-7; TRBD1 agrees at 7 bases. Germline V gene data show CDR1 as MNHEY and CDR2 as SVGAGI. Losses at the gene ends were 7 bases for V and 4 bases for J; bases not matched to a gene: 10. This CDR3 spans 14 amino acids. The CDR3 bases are TGTGCCAGCATCGGGGCAGGGGGTAAATACGAGCAGTACTTC. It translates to CASIGAGGKYEQYF.

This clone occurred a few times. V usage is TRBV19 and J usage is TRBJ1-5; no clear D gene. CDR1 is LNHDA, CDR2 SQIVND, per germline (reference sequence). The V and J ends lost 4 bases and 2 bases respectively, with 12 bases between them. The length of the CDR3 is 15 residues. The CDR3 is CASSRGISGNQPQHF. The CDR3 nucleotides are TGTGCCAGTAGTAGAGGGATTTCTGGCAATCAGCCCCAGCATTTT. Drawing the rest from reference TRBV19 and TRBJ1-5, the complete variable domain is DGGITQSPKYLFRKEGQNVTLSCEQNLNHDAMYWYRQDPGQGLRLIYYSQIVNDFQKGDIAEGYSVSREKKESFPLTVTSAQKNPTAFYLCASSRGISGNQPQHFGDGTRLSIL.

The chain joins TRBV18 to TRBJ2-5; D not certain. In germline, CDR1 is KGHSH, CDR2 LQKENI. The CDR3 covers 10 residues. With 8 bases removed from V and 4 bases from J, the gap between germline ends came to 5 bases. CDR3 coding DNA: TGTGCCAGCAGAGGAGAGACCCAGTACTTC. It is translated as CASRGETQYF.

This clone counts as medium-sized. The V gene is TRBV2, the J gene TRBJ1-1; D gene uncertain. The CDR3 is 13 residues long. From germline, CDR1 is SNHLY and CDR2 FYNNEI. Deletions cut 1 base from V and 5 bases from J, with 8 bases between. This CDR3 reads CASSEVRETEAFF. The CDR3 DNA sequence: TGTGCCAGCAGTGAAGTAAGAGAGACTGAAGCTTTCTTT.

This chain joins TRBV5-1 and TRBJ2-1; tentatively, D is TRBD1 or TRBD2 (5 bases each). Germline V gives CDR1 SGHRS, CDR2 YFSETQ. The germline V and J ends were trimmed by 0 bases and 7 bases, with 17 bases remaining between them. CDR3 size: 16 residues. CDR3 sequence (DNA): TGCGCCAGCAGCTTGGATGGGACGGGCCCCTGGAATGAGCAGTTCTTC. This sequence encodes CASSLDGTGPWNEQFF.

DNA for the CDR3: TGTGCCAGCAGTGAATCGGGACAGCACCAAGAGACCCAGTACTTC. It is translated as CASSESGQHQETQYF. The gene calls are TRBV25-1 and TRBJ2-5, with 7 bases fitting TRBD1. The ends lost 1 base at V and 0 bases at J; junction bases unmatched: 2. Germline V gene lookup returns CDR1 MGHDK and CDR2 SYGVNS. There are 15 residues in the CDR3.

The CDR3 spells CASSTLGLQGRTEAFF. CDR3 sequence (DNA): TGTGCCAGCAGTACACTAGGACTCCAGGGCAGAACTGAAGCTTTCTTT. The chain couples TRBV27 to TRBJ1-1; maybe TRBD1 (5 bases). CDR3 length: 16 residues. The germline gives CDR1 MNHEY, CDR2 SMNVEV (reference sequence). V lost 5 bases and J lost 5, with 21 bases in between.

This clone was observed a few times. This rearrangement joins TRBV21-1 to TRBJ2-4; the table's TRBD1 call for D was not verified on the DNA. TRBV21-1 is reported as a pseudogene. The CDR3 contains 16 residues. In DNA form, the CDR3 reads TGTGCCAGCAGGTTTTCAGTACAGCAAAGAAAAAACATTCAGTACTTC. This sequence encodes CASRFSVQQRKNIQYF.

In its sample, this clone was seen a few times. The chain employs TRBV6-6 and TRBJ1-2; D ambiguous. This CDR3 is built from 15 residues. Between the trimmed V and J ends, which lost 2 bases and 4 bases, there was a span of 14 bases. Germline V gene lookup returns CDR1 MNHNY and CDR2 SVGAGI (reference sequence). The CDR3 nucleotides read TGTGCCAGCAGTTACAGACCGACTTGGGGCTATGGCTACACCTTC. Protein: CASSYRPTWGYGYTF.

CDR3: CASKTVQGYNSPLHF. The CDR3 DNA reads as TGTGCCAGCAAGACGGTACAGGGTTATAATTCACCCCTCCACTTT. This chain connects TRBV6-1 to TRBJ1-6; D might be TRBD1 (6 bases). CDR3 length: 15 amino acids. V lost 7 bases, J lost 4 bases, and 14 bases lay in between. Germline V gene data show CDR1 as MNHNS and CDR2 as SASEGT.

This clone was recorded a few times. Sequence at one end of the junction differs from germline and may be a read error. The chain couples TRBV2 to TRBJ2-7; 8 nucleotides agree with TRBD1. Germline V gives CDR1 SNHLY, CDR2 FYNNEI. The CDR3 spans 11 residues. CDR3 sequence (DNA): TGTGCCAGCAGCGGACAGGGAAGATCCAACTTC. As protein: CASSGQGRSNF.

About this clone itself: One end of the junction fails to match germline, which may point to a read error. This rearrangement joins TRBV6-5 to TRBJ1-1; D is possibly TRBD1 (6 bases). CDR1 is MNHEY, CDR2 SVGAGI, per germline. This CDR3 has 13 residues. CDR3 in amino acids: CASSYSGSRQVCF. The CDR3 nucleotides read TGTGCCAGCAGTTACTCGGGCTCCCGACAGGTATGCTTT.

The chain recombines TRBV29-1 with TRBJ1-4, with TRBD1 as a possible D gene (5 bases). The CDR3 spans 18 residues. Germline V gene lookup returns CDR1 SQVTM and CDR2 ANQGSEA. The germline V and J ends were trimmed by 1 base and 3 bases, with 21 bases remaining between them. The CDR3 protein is CSVEVYEGPGTSNEKLFF. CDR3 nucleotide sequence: TGCAGCGTTGAAGTGTACGAGGGTCCTGGGACTTCTAATGAAAAACTGTTTTTT.

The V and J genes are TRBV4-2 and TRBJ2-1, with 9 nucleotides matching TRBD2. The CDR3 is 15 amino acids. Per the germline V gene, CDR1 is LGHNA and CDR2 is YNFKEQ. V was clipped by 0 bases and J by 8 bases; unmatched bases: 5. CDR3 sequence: CASSQDPSGADEQFF. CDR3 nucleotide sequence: TGTGCCAGCAGCCAAGATCCTAGCGGGGCGGATGAGCAGTTCTTC.

The CDR3 spells CASSLGTGGGNIQPQHF. The CDR3 DNA is TGTGCCAGCAGCTTAGGGACAGGGGGCGGGAATATACAGCCCCAGCATTTT. The chain employs TRBV7-9 and TRBJ1-5; 11 nucleotides line up with TRBD1. V lost 1 base, J lost 7 bases, and 9 bases stayed unmatched. The length of the CDR3 is 17 residues. CDR1 is SEHNR and CDR2 is FQNEAQ in the germline V gene (reference sequence). The whole variable domain, remainder taken from reference TRBV7-9 and TRBJ1-5, is DTGVSQNPRHKITKRGQNVTFRCDPISEHNRLYWYRQTLGQGPEFLTYFQNEAQLEKSRLLSDRFSAERPKGSFSTLEIQRTEQGDSAMYLCASSLGTGGGNIQPQHFGDGTRLSIL.

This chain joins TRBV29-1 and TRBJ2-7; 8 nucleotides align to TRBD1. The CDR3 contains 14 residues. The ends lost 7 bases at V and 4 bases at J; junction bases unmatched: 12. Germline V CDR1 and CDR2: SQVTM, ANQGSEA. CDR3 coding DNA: TGCAGCGCTTCAGGGGGCGCCCGGGGTTACGAGCAGTACTTC. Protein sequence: CSASGGARGYEQYF.

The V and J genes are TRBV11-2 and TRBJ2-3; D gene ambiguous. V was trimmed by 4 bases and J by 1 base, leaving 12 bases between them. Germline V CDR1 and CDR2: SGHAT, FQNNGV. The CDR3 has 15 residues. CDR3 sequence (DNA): TGTGCCAGCAGCTCCAACCCGGACCGCACAGATACGCAGTATTTT. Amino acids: CASSSNPDRTDTQYF.

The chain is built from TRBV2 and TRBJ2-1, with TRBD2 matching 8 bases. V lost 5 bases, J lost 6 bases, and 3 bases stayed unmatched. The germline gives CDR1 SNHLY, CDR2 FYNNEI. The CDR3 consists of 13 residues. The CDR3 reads CASSRTSSNEQFF. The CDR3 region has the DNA TGTGCCAGCAGTCGGACTAGCAGCAATGAGCAGTTCTTC.

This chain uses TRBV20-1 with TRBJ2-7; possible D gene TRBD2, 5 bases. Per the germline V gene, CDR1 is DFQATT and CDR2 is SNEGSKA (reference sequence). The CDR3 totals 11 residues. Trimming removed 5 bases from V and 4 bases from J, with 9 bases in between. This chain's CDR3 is CSAGSGYEQYF. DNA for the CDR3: TGCAGTGCTGGCTCGGGATACGAGCAGTACTTC.

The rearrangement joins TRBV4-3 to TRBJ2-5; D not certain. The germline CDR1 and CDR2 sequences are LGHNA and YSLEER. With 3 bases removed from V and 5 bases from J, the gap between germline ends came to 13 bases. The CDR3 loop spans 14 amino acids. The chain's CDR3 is CASSQLGPRETQYF. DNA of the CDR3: TGCGCCAGCAGCCAGTTGGGCCCCAGGGAGACCCAGTACTTC.

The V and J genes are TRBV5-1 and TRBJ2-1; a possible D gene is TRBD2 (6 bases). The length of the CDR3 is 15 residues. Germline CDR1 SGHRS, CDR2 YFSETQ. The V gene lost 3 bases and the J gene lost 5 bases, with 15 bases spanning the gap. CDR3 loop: CASSSSTSPNNEQFF. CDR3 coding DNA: TGCGCCAGCAGCTCCTCGACTAGTCCCAACAATGAGCAGTTCTTC.